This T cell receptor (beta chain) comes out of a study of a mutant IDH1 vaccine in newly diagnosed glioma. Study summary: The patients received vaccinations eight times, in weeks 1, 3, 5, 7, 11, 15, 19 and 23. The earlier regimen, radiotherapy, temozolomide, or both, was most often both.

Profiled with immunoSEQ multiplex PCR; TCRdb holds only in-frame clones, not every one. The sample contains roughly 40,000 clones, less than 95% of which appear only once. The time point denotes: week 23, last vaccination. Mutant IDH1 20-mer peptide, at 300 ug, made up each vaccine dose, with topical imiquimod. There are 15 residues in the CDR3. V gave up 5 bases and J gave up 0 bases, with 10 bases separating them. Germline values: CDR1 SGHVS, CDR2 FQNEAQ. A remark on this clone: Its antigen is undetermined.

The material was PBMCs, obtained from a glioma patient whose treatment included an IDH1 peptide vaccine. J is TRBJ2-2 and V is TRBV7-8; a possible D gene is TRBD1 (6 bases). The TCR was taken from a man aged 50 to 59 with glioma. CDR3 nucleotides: TGTGCCAGCAGCCTAACAGGGTCGAACACCGGGGAGCTGTTTTTT. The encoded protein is CASSLTGSNTGELFF.